The 2 T cell receptor beta chains below all came from one sample that was sequenced in a study of shared clonotypes between healthy human individuals. Sequencing was performed with immunoSEQ multiplex PCR; in TCRdb, only in-frame clones are kept and a portion is missing. The sample holds about 1 million clones, roughly 70% seen once. The material sequenced was memory CD4+ T cells sorted from blood. The subset denotes: CD45RA-negative fraction. Source of these receptors: a man aged 18 to 29 in good health.

This clone was observed a single time. The gene calls are TRBV11-3 and TRBJ1-6; D remains unclear. The germline V gene encodes CDR1 SGHNT and CDR2 YENEEA. Deletions cut 5 bases from V and 7 bases from J, with 9 bases between. The CDR3 totals 13 residues. The CDR3 DNA reads TGTGCCAGCAGCGTTGACCTGAATTCACCCCTCCACTTT. It specifies CASSVDLNSPLHF.

The chain has TRBV7-9 and TRBJ1-1; D ambiguous. The germline gives CDR1 SEHNR, CDR2 FQNEAQ (reference sequence). This CDR3 is built from 16 residues. Trimming took 4 bases from V and 5 from J, leaving 20 bases between them. The chain's CDR3 is CASSSLRARRETEAFF. DNA for the CDR3: TGTGCCAGCAGCTCATTACGGGCTAGGCGGGAGACTGAAGCTTTCTTT.